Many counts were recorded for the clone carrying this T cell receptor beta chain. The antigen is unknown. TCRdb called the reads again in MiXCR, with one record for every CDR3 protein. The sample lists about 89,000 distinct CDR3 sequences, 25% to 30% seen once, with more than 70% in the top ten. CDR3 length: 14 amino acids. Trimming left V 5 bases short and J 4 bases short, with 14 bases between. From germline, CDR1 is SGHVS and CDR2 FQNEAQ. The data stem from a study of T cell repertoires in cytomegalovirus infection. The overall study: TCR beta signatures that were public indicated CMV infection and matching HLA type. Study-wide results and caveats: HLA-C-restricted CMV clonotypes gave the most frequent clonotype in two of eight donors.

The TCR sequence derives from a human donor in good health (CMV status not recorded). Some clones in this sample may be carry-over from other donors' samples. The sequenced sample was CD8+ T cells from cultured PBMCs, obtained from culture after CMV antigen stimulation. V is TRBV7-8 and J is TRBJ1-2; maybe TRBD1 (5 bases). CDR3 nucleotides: TGTGCCAGCAGCCTCTCGGCAGGGTTCTATGGCTACACCTTC. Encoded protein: CASSLSAGFYGYTF.